Presented here are 27 T cell receptor beta chains from one specimen sequenced in a study of T-cell memory formation after mild COVID-19. TCRdb reanalysed the 5' RACE reads using MiXCR and keeps one entry per CDR3 protein. The sample lists some 260,000 distinct CDR3 sequences, around 15% occurring once. Specimen: PBMCs or a T cell subset sorted from them (not recorded which). The source is a man younger than 35 who had mild COVID-19 (a few samples of this study predate the infection). Cell type and time point are not known.

The chain uses TRBV7-2 and TRBJ2-5, with 11 bases that match TRBD1. The CDR3 length is 16 residues. V lost 5 bases to trimming and J lost 4 bases; unmatched junction nucleotides: 9. Germline values: CDR1 SGHTA, CDR2 FQGNSA. This chain's CDR3 is CASSVWTGGEGETQYF. The CDR3 nucleotides read TGTGCCAGCAGCGTTTGGACAGGGGGCGAGGGAGAGACCCAGTACTTC.

This clonotype has a count of ten or more. The chain carries TRBV6-5 and TRBJ2-7; a possible D gene is TRBD2 (5 bases). Germline-derived CDR1 and CDR2 are MNHEY and SVGAGI. The CDR3 contains 13 residues. V lost 6 bases and J 0 bases, leaving 9 bases between the germline ends. DNA of the CDR3: TGTGCCAGCAGGCGGGCCAGCTCCTACGAGCAGTACTTC. It translates to CASRRASSYEQYF.

This clonotype has just a few counts. The chain links TRBV2 to TRBJ1-5; the D is unclear. Germline V gives CDR1 SNHLY, CDR2 FYNNEI. V lost 7 bases, J lost 0 bases, and 16 bases lay in between. The CDR3 consists of 16 residues. DNA for the CDR3: TGTGCCAGCACGGGTGGTGAGGGAAATAGCAATCAGCCCCAGCATTTT. It translates to CASTGGEGNSNQPQHF.

The chain carries TRBV3-1 and TRBJ2-5, with a possible D match to TRBD1 (7 bases). Germline CDR1 reads LGHDT; CDR2 reads YNNKEL (reference sequence). The CDR3 covers 16 residues. V was shortened by 1 base and J by 5 bases, with 17 bases between the two germline ends. The CDR3 protein is CASSQVRPGGRETQYF. In DNA form, the CDR3 reads TGTGCCAGCAGCCAAGTCAGGCCAGGGGGGCGGGAGACCCAGTACTTC.

At least ten counts were recorded for this clonotype. The V gene is TRBV7-2, the J gene TRBJ2-7; TRBD2 matches 7 bases. V was clipped by 5 bases and J by 0 bases; unmatched bases: 7. The CDR3 has 15 residues. Germline V lookup: CDR1 SGHTA, CDR2 FQGNSA. In nucleotides, the CDR3 is TGTGCCAGCAGCCCCTTAGCGGGTAGCTCCTACGAGCAGTACGTC. As protein: CASSPLAGSSYEQYV.

J is TRBJ1-5 and V is TRBV12-3 or TRBV12-4; the match to TRBD1 covers 8 bases. CDR3 length equals 15 residues. V gave up 3 bases and J gave up 5 bases; unmatched junction bases: 6. The CDR3, as DNA: TGTGCCAGCAGTTTGGGGACAGGTTCGTATCAGCCCCAGCATTTT. Encoded protein: CASSLGTGSYQPQHF.

The chain employs TRBV7-9 and TRBJ2-3; 10 bases are shared with TRBD2. J gave up 0 bases and V 4 bases, and 13 bases lay outside the gene matches. Per the germline V gene, CDR1 is SEHNR and CDR2 is FQNEAQ (reference sequence). The CDR3 totals 19 residues. The CDR3 DNA follows: TGTGCCAGCAGCTCCCTGTCTAGCGGGGGCCCCCTTAGCACAGATACGCAGTATTTT. Amino acids: CASSSLSSGGPLSTDTQYF.

In its sample, this clonotype was seen a few times. This chain uses TRBV12-3 or TRBV12-4 with TRBJ2-3; a possible D gene is TRBD2 (6 bases). The CDR3 has 15 amino acids. V lost 3 bases, J lost 2 bases, and 12 bases lay in between. As DNA, the CDR3 is TGTGCCAGCAGTTTCAGACTAGAAGCCACAGATACGCAGTATTTT. This translates into CASSFRLEATDTQYF.

This clonotype was seen ten or more times. The V call is TRBV5-1, the J call TRBJ1-1; TRBD1 might be the D (5 bases). The V gene's germline CDR1 is SGHRS and CDR2 YFSETQ. The CDR3 has 13 amino acids. V lost 3 bases to trimming and J lost 2 bases, with 8 bases between them. The CDR3 DNA reads TGCGCCAGCAGCTGGGGGGGAAACACTGAAGCTTTCTTT. This codes for CASSWGGNTEAFF.

This clonotype has more than one count but fewer than ten. The chain uses TRBV12-3 or TRBV12-4 and TRBJ2-5; D may be TRBD1 (6 bases). The length of the CDR3 is 15 residues. V lost 4 bases to trimming and J lost 4 bases, with 16 bases between them. The CDR3 sequence is CASSSRRGQRETQYF. In DNA, the CDR3 is TGTGCCAGCAGTTCCCGCCGCGGACAGCGAGAGACCCAGTACTTC.

The chain recombines TRBV5-1 with TRBJ2-5, with 9 bases matching TRBD2. J lost 2 bases, V lost 4 bases, and 3 bases had no gene match. CDR1 is SGHRS, CDR2 YFSETQ, per germline. The CDR3 has 14 residues. For the CDR3, the DNA is TGCGCCAGCAGCAAGACTAGCGGACAAGAGACCCAGTACTTC. Translating it yields CASSKTSGQETQYF. The full variable domain, rest sourced from reference TRBV5-1 and TRBJ2-5, is KAGVTQTPRYLIKTRGQQVTLSCSPISGHRSVSWYQQTPGQGLQFLFEYFSETQRNKGNFPGRFSGRQFSNSRSEMNVSTLELGDSALYLCASSKTSGQETQYFGPGTRLLVL.

The V gene is TRBV12-3 or TRBV12-4, the J gene TRBJ1-2, with 8 bases that match TRBD1. This CDR3 has 15 residues. V was clipped by 5 bases and J by 4 bases; unmatched bases: 9. The CDR3 DNA follows: TGTGCCAGCAGTATTCGGACAGGGTGGAGCTATGGCTACACCTTC. Its protein is CASSIRTGWSYGYTF.

This clonotype has a handful of counts. The rearrangement links TRBV12-3 or TRBV12-4 to TRBJ2-3, with D hard to call. Trimming left V 6 bases short and J 4 bases short, with 14 bases between. The CDR3 is made up of 14 amino acids. The CDR3 DNA follows: TGTGCCAGCAGCGCCAGGTCCGGGCCAGATACGCAGTATTTT. Amino acid sequence: CASSARSGPDTQYF.

This chain connects TRBV7-6 to TRBJ2-5, with a weak D call TRBD2 (5 bases). CDR1 SGHVS and CDR2 FNYEAQ come from the germline V gene. The CDR3 runs 14 residues. V lost 5 bases, J lost 7 bases, and 17 bases lay in between. The CDR3 reads CASSSGLGQRTQYF. The CDR3 nucleotides read TGTGCCAGCAGCAGCGGTCTTGGCCAAAGGACCCAGTACTTC.

The J gene is TRBJ2-2, the V gene TRBV5-1; D is perhaps TRBD2 (5 bases). V lost 4 bases and J 6 bases, leaving 16 bases between the germline ends. This CDR3 contains 15 residues. Looked up from germline, CDR1 is SGHRS and CDR2 is YFSETQ. Written as DNA, the CDR3 is TGCGCCAGCAGCCGAATCCCGGGGTCGGCCGGGGAGCTGTTTTTT. As protein: CASSRIPGSAGELFF.

The chain recombines TRBV24-1 with TRBJ2-3, with D perhaps assigned TRBD1 or TRBD2 (6 bases each). Trimming cost V 1 base and J 8 bases, with 12 bases left between them. Germline-derived CDR1 and CDR2 are KGHDR and SFDVKD. The length of the CDR3 is 14 residues. CDR3 nucleotide sequence: TGTGCCACCAGTGATTTTCGGCCGGGGGCTACGCAGTATTTT. Protein sequence: CATSDFRPGATQYF.

In this sample, this clonotype turned up many times. The CDR3 bases are TGTGCCAGCAGCCGGACAGGGCTGCTCGATGAGCAGTTCTTC. Residues: CASSRTGLLDEQFF. This chain uses TRBV7-2 with TRBJ2-1; TRBD1 matches at 8 bases. The CDR3 runs 14 residues. V shed 5 bases, J shed 8 bases, and the junction held 8 bases outside the gene matches. Per the germline V gene, CDR1 is SGHTA and CDR2 is FQGNSA.

The CDR3 sequence is CASSLAEGSNTIYF. The CDR3 coding sequence is TGTGCCAGCAGCTTAGCTGAGGGGAGTAACACCATATATTTT. The chain joins TRBV7-9 to TRBJ1-3; D possibly corresponds to TRBD1 (5 bases). The CDR3 consists of 14 residues. Germline V CDR1 and CDR2: SEHNR, FQNEAQ (reference sequence). V was trimmed by 0 bases and J by 7 bases, leaving 10 bases between them.

Only a few counts were recorded for this clonotype. The gene calls are TRBV7-3 and TRBJ2-5; D remains unclear. The CDR3 runs 13 residues. Germline-derived CDR1 and CDR2 are SGHTA and FQGTGA. V dropped 2 bases and J dropped 5 bases, with 9 bases sitting between them. The CDR3 bases are TGTGCCAGCAGCTTAGAGGTCGGGGAGACCCAGTACTTC. Translating gives CASSLEVGETQYF. Combining the CDR3 with reference TRBV7-3 and TRBJ2-5 gives the whole variable domain GAGVSQTPSNKVTEKGKYVELRCDPISGHTALYWYRQSLGQGPEFLIYFQGTGAADDSGLPNDRFFAVRPEGSVSTLKIQRTERGDSAVYLCASSLEVGETQYFGPGTRLLVL.

The chain is built from TRBV7-9 and TRBJ1-3; D call uncertain. The germline V gene has CDR1 SEHNR and CDR2 FQNEAQ (reference sequence). CDR3 length: 19 amino acids. Trimming stripped 1 base from V and 10 bases from J, with 29 bases between. The CDR3 DNA follows: TGTGCCAGCAGCTTAGGCCTCAAGGGAGGGAAGCCTACCCCAGAGACCATATATTTT. It translates to CASSLGLKGGKPTPETIYF.

This clonotype was seen a few times. The rearrangement uses TRBV7-9 and TRBJ2-3, with 7 bases aligning to TRBD2. CDR3 length equals 13 residues. V dropped 5 bases and J dropped 10; count of bases not matched to a gene: 9. The germline CDR1 and CDR2 sequences are SEHNR and FQNEAQ (reference sequence). In DNA form, the CDR3 reads TGTGCCAGCAGCCCGGACGGGGGGATTGCGCAGTATTTT. Protein: CASSPDGGIAQYF.

The rearrangement joins TRBV5-6 to TRBJ2-5; the D call may be TRBD1 or TRBD2 (5 bases each). The CDR3 sequence is 14 residues long. V lost 0 bases and J 5 bases, leaving 11 bases between the germline ends. Per germline, CDR1 SGHDT and CDR2 YYEEEE. This CDR3 is CASSLAGPVETQYF. In DNA form, the CDR3 reads TGTGCCAGCAGCTTGGCGGGGCCTGTGGAGACCCAGTACTTC.

The chain combines TRBV24-1 with TRBJ2-7; D may match TRBD1 or TRBD2 (5 bases each). In germline, CDR1 is KGHDR, CDR2 SFDVKD. The CDR3 has 14 amino acids. The ends were cut back, 7 bases at V and 9 bases at J, with 21 bases in the middle. The CDR3 reads CATSGTQQNPRQYF. For the CDR3, the DNA is TGTGCCACCAGCGGGACCCAACAGAACCCACGGCAGTACTTC.

This clonotype was found a few times. V usage is TRBV3-1 and J usage is TRBJ2-2; no clear D. The V end was cut by 2 bases, the J end by 3 bases, with 4 bases between. This CDR3 contains 13 residues. Looked up from germline, CDR1 is LGHDT and CDR2 is YNNKEL (reference sequence). DNA for the CDR3: TGTGCCAGCAGCCAAAGGGACACCGGGGAGCTGTTTTTT. Protein: CASSQRDTGELFF.

This clonotype was detected a few times. This chain links TRBV12-3 or TRBV12-4 with TRBJ2-5; D gene ambiguous. The V and J ends lost 7 bases and 2 bases respectively, with 14 bases between them. There are 14 residues in the CDR3. The CDR3 loop is CASTFGSLQETQYF. In nucleotides, the CDR3 is TGTGCCAGCACCTTCGGCAGTCTACAAGAGACCCAGTACTTC.

The chain couples TRBV5-1 to TRBJ2-5; 10 bases map to TRBD2. The junction had 9 bases not matched to a gene; V was cut back by 3 bases and J by 1 base. The germline CDR1 and CDR2 sequences are SGHRS and YFSETQ. This CDR3 region has 17 residues. The chain's CDR3 is CASSSGLLAGVQETQYF. For the CDR3, the DNA is TGCGCCAGCAGCTCGGGATTGCTAGCGGGAGTCCAAGAGACCCAGTACTTC.

This clonotype was counted only a few times. The chain carries TRBV5-1 and TRBJ2-7; 7 bases match TRBD1. CDR3 length: 15 amino acids. Germline loops: CDR1 SGHRS, CDR2 YFSETQ. V gave up 0 bases and J gave up 0 bases; unmatched junction bases: 3. This CDR3 is CASSLDRGSSYEQYV. In DNA form, the CDR3 reads TGCGCCAGCAGCTTGGACAGGGGTAGCTCCTACGAGCAGTACGTC.